These 18 T cell receptor beta chains share one sample of origin, sequenced in a study of blood T cell repertoires in COVID-19. The method was immunoSEQ multiplex PCR; TCRdb's version includes in-frame clones alone and lacks a portion of them. The sample consists of over 200,000 clones, nearly 90% of them appearing once. The sequenced material came from peripheral blood. These receptor sequences come from a woman between 18 and 29 years old who had recovered from COVID-19.

This chain uses TRBV18 with TRBJ2-3, with D unclear. Germline CDR1 and CDR2: KGHSH and LQKENI. Between the trimmed V and J ends, which lost 5 bases and 0 bases, there was a span of 6 bases. CDR3 length: 13 residues. This CDR3 reads CASSSTSTDTQYF. The DNA of the CDR3 is TGTGCCAGCTCAAGTACTAGCACAGATACGCAGTATTTT.

The rearrangement uses TRBV7-6 and TRBJ1-2, with TRBD1 matching over 8 bases. The CDR3 is made up of 15 amino acids. Germline V lookup: CDR1 SGHVS, CDR2 FNYEAQ. After removal of 4 bases from V and 7 bases from J, the junction contained 11 bases not matched to a gene. The CDR3 DNA is TGTGCCAGCAGCTCTTCAGGGGGCGCGATATCTGGCTACACCTTC. This sequence encodes CASSSSGGAISGYTF.

The rearrangement links TRBV10-2 to TRBJ1-6; 12 bases fit TRBD1. This CDR3 is 17 amino acids long. CDR1 is WSHSY, CDR2 SAAADI, per germline. V lost 6 bases and J lost 3; bases outside the gene matches: 6. CDR3: CASSAGTGGIYNSPLHF. The CDR3 DNA follows: TGCGCCAGCAGCGCCGGGACAGGGGGCATCTATAATTCACCCCTCCACTTT.

The gene calls are TRBV7-2 and TRBJ2-3; no firm D call. The length of the CDR3 is 16 residues. Germline CDR1 and CDR2: SGHTA and FQGNSA. V lost 2 bases to trimming and J lost 1 base, with 13 bases between them. DNA of the CDR3: TGTGCCAGCAGCTTATGGAGAGCAGACCGCACAGATACGCAGTATTTT. Translated, it gives CASSLWRADRTDTQYF.

The chain combines TRBV27 with TRBJ2-1; 10 bases match TRBD2. The germline CDR1 and CDR2 sequences are MNHEY and SMNVEV (reference sequence). The junction had 22 bases not matched to a gene; V was cut back by 7 bases and J by 7 bases. The CDR3 runs 19 residues. CDR3 DNA: TGTGCCAGCATCCTAACCGGGGAGGCTAGCGGGAGTTCGACAAATGAGCAGTTCTTC. Residues: CASILTGEASGSSTNEQFF.

The chain uses TRBV5-4 and TRBJ2-5; D perhaps matches TRBD2 (5 bases). The CDR3 covers 14 residues. Germline loops: CDR1 SGHNT, CDR2 YYREEE (reference sequence). Trimming shortened V by 2 bases and J by 2 bases, and 10 bases separated the two germline ends. CDR3 DNA: TGTGCCAGCAGCTTTACTAGAGCACAAGAGACCCAGTACTTC. This codes for CASSFTRAQETQYF.

The rearrangement uses TRBV18 and TRBJ1-4, with D possibly being TRBD1 (6 bases). CDR1 is KGHSH, CDR2 LQKENI, per germline. Trimming removed 6 bases at V and 7 bases at J, with 15 bases between. CDR3 length equals 14 residues. The CDR3 region is CASSPQGRGEKLFF. The CDR3, as DNA: TGTGCCAGCTCCCCCCAGGGGAGGGGTGAAAAACTGTTTTTT.

V is TRBV28 and J is TRBJ1-2; 11 positions agree with TRBD1. V dropped 3 bases and J dropped 5; count of bases not matched to a gene: 11. Germline V gives CDR1 MDHEN, CDR2 SYDVKM. The CDR3 is 17 residues long. The CDR3 coding sequence is TGTGCCAGCAGTTTCAGGGCGCCGGGACAGGGGGGTTATGGCTACACCTTC. Residues: CASSFRAPGQGGYGYTF.

The chain combines TRBV10-3 with TRBJ2-3, with 7 bases fitting TRBD2. The V and J ends lost 3 bases and 3 bases, in that order; junction bases with no gene match: 6. Germline CDR1 is ENHRY and CDR2 is SYGVKD. The CDR3 is made up of 15 amino acids. CDR3 protein: CAISDVAGGTDTQYF. CDR3 nucleotides: TGTGCCATCAGTGATGTAGCGGGCGGAACAGATACGCAGTATTTT.

The chain recombines TRBV27 with TRBJ2-1; 10 bases line up with TRBD2. Germline-derived CDR1 and CDR2 are MNHEY and SMNVEV (reference sequence). The CDR3 consists of 16 residues. With 3 bases clipped from V and 7 bases from J, the junction kept 9 bases outside the gene matches. The CDR3 sequence: CASSLGSSGGQNEQFF. For the CDR3, the DNA is TGTGCCAGCAGTTTGGGATCTAGCGGGGGTCAGAATGAGCAGTTCTTC.

This clone was picked up one time. The genes are TRBV27 and TRBJ2-5; weak D call: TRBD1 (6 bases). The CDR3 runs to 13 residues. V lost 3 bases, J lost 5 bases, and 10 bases lay in between. The germline V gene has CDR1 MNHEY and CDR2 SMNVEV (reference sequence). The CDR3 nucleotides are TGTGCCAGCAGTTTTTTAGGGGGTGAGACCCAGTACTTC. As protein: CASSFLGGETQYF.

The CDR3 bases are TGTGCCAGCAGCCAGACTAGCGGGAGGTCGGAGACCCAGTACTTC. Its translation: CASSQTSGRSETQYF. V and J are TRBV6-2 or TRBV6-3 and TRBJ2-5; 13 nucleotides line up with TRBD2. The junction had 6 bases not matched to a gene; V was cut back by 6 bases and J by 5 bases. The germline CDR1 and CDR2 sequences are MNHEY and SVGEGT. The CDR3 loop spans 15 amino acids.

The V and J genes are TRBV18 and TRBJ1-1, with D tentatively TRBD1 (6 bases). The V gene's germline CDR1 is KGHSH and CDR2 LQKENI. V shed 3 bases and J shed 7 bases, with 12 bases lying between them. The CDR3 is 13 amino acids. The CDR3 spells CASSPGQTHEAFF. CDR3 in DNA: TGTGCCAGCTCACCTGGACAGACCCATGAAGCTTTCTTT.

The chain recombines TRBV10-1 with TRBJ2-7, with D hard to call. Between the trimmed V and J ends, which lost 2 bases and 3 bases, there was a span of 8 bases. This CDR3 comprises 13 residues. Germline V gene lookup returns CDR1 WNHNN and CDR2 SYGVQD (reference sequence). CDR3 in DNA: TGCGCCAGCAGTGAGAACAACTACTACGAGCAGTACTTC. This codes for CASSENNYYEQYF.

J is TRBJ2-1 and V is TRBV19; the D gene is possibly TRBD2 (6 bases). Germline V gene data show CDR1 as LNHDA and CDR2 as SQIVND (reference sequence). The CDR3 has 11 residues. The V and J ends lost 7 bases and 10 bases respectively, with 11 bases between them. The CDR3 coding sequence is TGTGCCAGTAACATGGCGGGGGAGCAGTTCTTC. Protein: CASNMAGEQFF.

The chain has TRBV9 and TRBJ1-3; no clear D. There are 15 residues in the CDR3. From germline, CDR1 is SGDLS and CDR2 YYNGEE. Trimming removed 1 base at V and 0 bases at J, with 8 bases between. CDR3 sequence: CASSVTRSSGNTIYF. The CDR3 region has the DNA TGTGCCAGCAGCGTAACCCGCAGCTCTGGAAACACCATATATTTT.

The CDR3 here is CASSTLASEQYF. The CDR3 region has the DNA TGTGCCAGCAGTACCCTAGCGAGCGAGCAGTACTTC. The chain recombines TRBV6-5 with TRBJ2-7; D is perhaps TRBD2 (6 bases). V was cut by 5 bases and J by 6 bases, with 11 bases left in between. The CDR3 contains 12 residues. The germline CDR1 and CDR2 sequences are MNHEY and SVGAGI.

The chain has TRBV6-5 and TRBJ1-1; no definite D call. The V gene's germline CDR1 is MNHEY and CDR2 SVGAGI. This CDR3 is built from 14 residues. V was trimmed by 0 bases and J by 2 bases, leaving 7 bases between them. In DNA, the CDR3 is TGTGCCAGCAGTTACTCCCCAGGAAACACTGAAGCTTTCTTT. This gives the protein CASSYSPGNTEAFF.